This T cell receptor (beta chain) was found in a study of blood T cell repertoires in COVID-19. Study as a whole: Both acute and convalescent COVID-19 samples were obtained from the United States, Italy and Spain. PBMCs, B-cell-depleted T cells, or T cells provided the cDNA or gDNA that made up the material.

In the original processing: Estimation of nucleated cell counts relied on the amplification of reference gene primers. Libraries were prepared by immunoSEQ multiplex PCR; TCRdb keeps only in-frame clonotypes and omits some of them. V and J calls and clone size are copied from that table; D and trimming were computed from the DNA. The sample carries over 200,000 clones, 80% to 90% recorded once. Germline values: CDR1 MNHEY, CDR2 SVGEGT. V gave up 5 bases and J gave up 0 bases; unmatched junction bases: 8. CDR3 length: 16 amino acids. The sample consisted of peripheral blood. This sequence was found in a woman in her 50s with acute or convalescent COVID-19. J is TRBJ1-1 and V is TRBV6-2 or TRBV6-3, with TRBD1 matching 8 bases. In DNA, the CDR3 is TGTGCCAGCAGTAAACGACAGGGGATTATGAACACTGAAGCTTTCTTT. This translates into CASSKRQGIMNTEAFF.